Below, 27 T cell receptor beta chains from the same sample are listed, as sequenced in a study of blood T cell repertoires in COVID-19. Clones were sequenced by immunoSEQ multiplex PCR, and TCRdb holds only the in-frame ones, with some missing. This table has 110,000 to 150,000 clones, around nine tenths appearing once. Sequences were obtained from peripheral blood. The source of these receptors is a woman aged 60-75 years with acute or convalescent COVID-19.

This chain links TRBV13 with TRBJ2-7; D is possibly TRBD2 (5 bases). The CDR3 totals 13 residues. CDR1 and CDR2 (germline): PRHDT, FYEKMQ (reference sequence). Trimming took off 3 bases at V and 5 bases at J, with 11 bases between the two ends. The CDR3, as DNA: TGTGCCAGCAGCTTCGAACTAGTAAACGAGCAGTACTTC. Translated: CASSFELVNEQYF.

The chain carries TRBV7-2 and TRBJ1-1; 11 bases are shared with TRBD1. V dropped 5 bases and J dropped 6; count of bases not matched to a gene: 8. From germline, CDR1 is SGHTA and CDR2 FQGNSA. CDR3 size: 15 residues. This CDR3 is CASSVGQGAQAEAFF. Here the CDR3 DNA reads TGTGCCAGCAGCGTCGGACAGGGGGCGCAGGCTGAAGCTTTCTTT.

The chain couples TRBV7-2 to TRBJ2-1; TRBD2 agrees at 9 bases. V lost 4 bases, J lost 8 bases, and 12 bases stayed unmatched. CDR1 SGHTA and CDR2 FQGNSA come from the germline V gene. CDR3 length: 16 residues. CDR3: CASSSGRGGAFHEQFF. CDR3 DNA sequence: TGTGCCAGCAGCTCTGGTCGCGGGGGGGCTTTCCATGAGCAGTTCTTC.

This clone was detected only a few times. J is TRBJ1-1 and V is TRBV29-1, with 8 nucleotides matching TRBD1. The CDR3 length is 13 residues. CDR1 and CDR2 (germline): SQVTM, ANQGSEA. V lost 4 bases, J lost 1 base, and 2 bases stayed unmatched. CDR3 DNA sequence: TGCAGCGTTGGACAGGGGTCGAACACTGAAGCTTTCTTT. It translates to CSVGQGSNTEAFF.

The chain recombines TRBV3-1 (or the pseudogene TRBV3-2) with TRBJ1-2; a weak D match, TRBD1 (5 bases). The ends were cut back, 1 base at V and 5 bases at J, with 11 bases in the middle. Germline CDR1 reads LGHDT; CDR2 reads YNNKEL (reference sequence). The CDR3 runs 14 residues. This chain's CDR3 is CASSQGAGWYGYTF. CDR3 coding DNA: TGTGCCAGCAGCCAAGGCGCAGGGTGGTATGGCTACACCTTC.

The V and J genes are TRBV4-3 and TRBJ1-2; D is unclear. This CDR3 spans 14 amino acids. V shed 0 bases and J shed 7 bases, with 12 bases lying between them. CDR1 is LGHNA and CDR2 is YSLEER in the germline V gene. The CDR3 here is CASSQDRRGAGYTF. Here the CDR3 DNA reads TGCGCCAGCAGCCAAGATCGTCGCGGTGCTGGCTACACCTTC.

J is TRBJ1-1 and V is TRBV12-3 or TRBV12-4; D is possibly TRBD1 (5 bases). Trimming cost V 4 bases and J 4 bases, with 10 bases left between them. The CDR3 consists of 13 residues. The CDR3 region is CASSSQGSTEAFF. The CDR3 nucleotides read TGTGCCAGCAGTTCCCAGGGTAGCACTGAAGCTTTCTTT.

The rearrangement joins TRBV19 to TRBJ2-1, with 7 positions matching TRBD2. CDR3 length: 15 residues. Germline V gene lookup returns CDR1 LNHDA and CDR2 SQIVND (reference sequence). Trimming cost V 8 bases and J 5 bases; bases outside gene matches: 12. As DNA, the CDR3 is TGTGCCAGTTCCTACTGGACTAGGGTGGACAATGAGCAGTTCTTC. As protein: CASSYWTRVDNEQFF.

The V and J genes are TRBV7-9 and TRBJ2-6; 8 bases are shared with TRBD1. V lost 4 bases to trimming and J lost 4 bases; unmatched junction nucleotides: 12. There are 18 residues in the CDR3. Germline CDR1 is SEHNR and CDR2 is FQNEAQ (reference sequence). The CDR3, as DNA: TGTGCCAGCAGCTCCGCCGCCGGACAGGGTACCGGGGCCAACGTCCTGACTTTC. It encodes CASSSAAGQGTGANVLTF.

This chain connects TRBV27 to TRBJ1-1; tentative D call: TRBD1 (5 bases). The CDR3 consists of 14 residues. Germline-derived CDR1 and CDR2 are MNHEY and SMNVEV (reference sequence). V was shortened by 6 bases and J by 2 bases, with 13 bases between the two germline ends. CDR3 nucleotides: TGTGCCAGCAGAGTTCCTCAGGGAAACACTGAAGCTTTCTTT. Amino acid sequence: CASRVPQGNTEAFF.

The chain uses TRBV3-1 (or the pseudogene TRBV3-2) and TRBJ1-6; 11 positions match TRBD1. CDR3 length equals 14 residues. The germline gives CDR1 LGHDT, CDR2 YNNKEL (reference sequence). V shed 5 bases, J shed 9 bases, and the junction held 3 bases outside the gene matches. The CDR3 here is CASSYGTGGSPLHF. The DNA for the CDR3 is TGTGCCAGCAGCTACGGGACAGGGGGTTCACCCCTCCACTTT.

The V and J genes are TRBV30 and TRBJ2-3; D call uncertain. From germline, CDR1 is GTSNPN and CDR2 SVGIG (reference sequence). The CDR3 is made up of 15 amino acids. V was pared by 3 bases and J by 4 bases, with 17 bases between. CDR3 region: CAWSRNTGSPDTQYF. CDR3 bases: TGTGCCTGGAGCCGTAATACGGGTTCCCCAGATACGCAGTATTTT.

This clone was picked up a small number of times. The J gene is TRBJ1-2, the V gene TRBV29-1; 7 bases map to TRBD1. The CDR3 contains 16 residues. Germline loops: CDR1 SQVTM, CDR2 ANQGSEA. Trimming removed 6 bases from V and 4 bases from J; junction bases left unmatched: 17. The CDR3 is CSVIPGTATASYGYTF. The CDR3 DNA is TGCAGCGTCATACCCGGGACAGCCACTGCCTCCTATGGCTACACCTTC.

This chain connects TRBV27 to TRBJ2-5; D not resolved. The CDR3 is 13 residues long. Germline-derived CDR1 and CDR2 are MNHEY and SMNVEV (reference sequence). Trimming cost V 3 bases and J 2 bases, with 7 bases left between them. The CDR3 here is CASSFNQQETQYF. In DNA form, the CDR3 reads TGTGCCAGCAGTTTTAACCAGCAAGAGACCCAGTACTTC.

V gene TRBV7-3 combines with J gene TRBJ2-2, with D possibly matching TRBD2 (6 bases). This CDR3 has 19 amino acids. Germline loops: CDR1 SGHTA, CDR2 FQGTGA. Trimming left V 2 bases short and J 3 bases short, with 22 bases between. CDR3 sequence: CASSLPPAGRDLYTGELFF. DNA for the CDR3: TGTGCCAGCAGCTTACCCCCGGCCGGGCGGGACTTATACACCGGGGAGCTGTTTTTT.

The chain combines TRBV6-6 with TRBJ1-4; D is perhaps TRBD1 (6 bases). Looked up from germline, CDR1 is MNHNY and CDR2 is SVGAGI (reference sequence). CDR3 size: 15 residues. Trimming cost V 0 bases and J 7 bases, with 12 bases left between them. The CDR3 coding sequence is TGTGCCAGCAGTTACTCGACAGGTGAAGGTGAAAAACTGTTTTTT. Translated: CASSYSTGEGEKLFF.

The chain joins TRBV3-1 (or the pseudogene TRBV3-2) to TRBJ1-3; D ambiguous. V shed 0 bases and J shed 2 bases, with 8 bases lying between them. The CDR3 runs to 15 residues. CDR1 and CDR2 (germline): LGHDT, YNNKEL (reference sequence). CDR3 DNA sequence: TGTGCCAGCAGCCAAGATTTGACAACTGGAAACACCATATATTTT. Its protein product is CASSQDLTTGNTIYF.

The V gene is TRBV6-5, the J gene TRBJ1-2; TRBD1 aligns across 7 bases. CDR3 length equals 15 residues. V trimming: 4 bases; J trimming: 4 bases; junction bases outside the gene matches: 9. CDR1 is MNHEY, CDR2 SVGAGI, per germline. The CDR3 sequence: CASSSPRDSSYGYTF. In DNA, the CDR3 is TGTGCCAGCAGTTCGCCCCGGGACAGCTCCTATGGCTACACCTTC.

The genes are TRBV7-2 and TRBJ2-4, with D maybe TRBD1 (5 bases). The CDR3 runs 13 residues. Germline loops: CDR1 SGHTA, CDR2 FQGNSA. Between the trimmed V and J ends, which lost 5 bases and 7 bases, there was a span of 12 bases. For the CDR3, the DNA is TGTGCCAGCAGCGTGACAGAATTGAACATTCAGTACTTC. Its translation: CASSVTELNIQYF.

The rearrangement joins TRBV5-6 to TRBJ1-2; D not resolved. CDR1 SGHDT and CDR2 YYEEEE come from the germline V gene. Trimming pared 3 bases from V and 4 bases from J, leaving 4 bases between. The CDR3 runs 11 residues. The CDR3 DNA reads TGTGCCAGCAGCTCACTCTATGGCTACACCTTC. Protein: CASSSLYGYTF.

The chain uses TRBV6-5 and TRBJ2-7; tentative D call: TRBD1 (6 bases). The CDR3 length is 15 residues. Germline V gene lookup returns CDR1 MNHEY and CDR2 SVGAGI. Trimming took 9 bases from V and 0 from J, leaving 18 bases between them. Here the CDR3 reads CASRGMQGSSYEQYF. CDR3 bases: TGTGCCAGTAGGGGTATGCAGGGGAGCTCCTACGAGCAGTACTTC.

The rearrangement joins TRBV6-6 to TRBJ2-7, with a possible D match to TRBD1 (6 bases). This CDR3 has 15 residues. Per the germline V gene, CDR1 is MNHNY and CDR2 is SVGAGI (reference sequence). The V and J ends lost 6 bases and 5 bases respectively, with 20 bases between them. Written as DNA, the CDR3 is TGTGCCAGCAGGCCAAAAATTCAGGGGTCCAACGAGCAGTACTTC. This codes for CASRPKIQGSNEQYF.

CDR3 residues: CASRDTGLSQPQHF. In DNA, the CDR3 is TGTGCCAGCAGGGATACAGGGTTGAGTCAGCCCCAGCATTTT. The chain employs TRBV2 and TRBJ1-5; TRBD1 might be the D (6 bases). The V gene's germline CDR1 is SNHLY and CDR2 FYNNEI. V was cut by 6 bases and J by 6 bases, with 15 bases left in between. CDR3 length: 14 amino acids.

The V gene is TRBV5-1, the J gene TRBJ2-7; 9 bases agree with TRBD1. The CDR3 runs to 15 residues. CDR1 is SGHRS, CDR2 YFSETQ, per germline. Unmatched junction bases numbered 12, after V lost 5 bases and J lost 6 bases. The CDR3 DNA sequence: TGCGCCAGCAGTAAGAACCGGGACAGGGCCGCCGAGCAGTACTTC. This sequence encodes CASSKNRDRAAEQYF.

This CDR3 reads CSARLRVEAFF. The CDR3 DNA follows: TGCAGTGCTAGACTGAGGGTGGAAGCTTTCTTT. The chain links TRBV20-1 to TRBJ1-1; no reliable D call. This CDR3 has 11 residues. In germline, CDR1 is DFQATT, CDR2 SNEGSKA (reference sequence). With 2 bases removed from V and 8 bases from J, the gap between germline ends came to 9 bases.

Only a few counts were recorded for this clone. The chain joins TRBV5-1 to TRBJ2-1; TRBD2 agrees at 8 bases. The CDR3 is 16 residues long. With V trimmed by 4 bases and J by 5 bases, 11 bases remained unmatched. Germline V lookup: CDR1 SGHRS, CDR2 YFSETQ. CDR3 loop: CASSSLPSGGDNEQFF. DNA of the CDR3: TGCGCCAGCAGCAGCCTCCCGAGCGGGGGTGACAATGAGCAGTTCTTC. Full variable domain (remainder filled in from reference TRBV5-1 and TRBJ2-1): KAGVTQTPRYLIKTRGQQVTLSCSPISGHRSVSWYQQTPGQGLQFLFEYFSETQRNKGNFPGRFSGRQFSNSRSEMNVSTLELGDSALYLCASSSLPSGGDNEQFFGPGTRLTVL.

The genes are TRBV10-2 and TRBJ2-7; D possibly corresponds to TRBD1 (6 bases). This CDR3 is 12 amino acids long. V was shortened by 5 bases and J by 2 bases, with 7 bases between the two germline ends. In germline, CDR1 is WSHSY, CDR2 SAAADI. In nucleotides, the CDR3 is TGCGCCAGCAGTCGGACAGCCTACGAGCAGTACTTC. Protein sequence: CASSRTAYEQYF.